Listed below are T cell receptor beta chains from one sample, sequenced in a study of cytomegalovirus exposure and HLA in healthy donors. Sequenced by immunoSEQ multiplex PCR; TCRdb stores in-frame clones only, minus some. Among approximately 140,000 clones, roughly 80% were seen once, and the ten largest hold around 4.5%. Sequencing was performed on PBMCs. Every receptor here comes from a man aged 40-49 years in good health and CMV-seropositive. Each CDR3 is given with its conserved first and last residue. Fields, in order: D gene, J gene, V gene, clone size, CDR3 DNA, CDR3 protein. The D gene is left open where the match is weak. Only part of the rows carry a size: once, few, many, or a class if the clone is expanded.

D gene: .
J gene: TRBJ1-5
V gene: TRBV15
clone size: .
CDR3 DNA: TGTGCCACCAGCAGAGATAAAAGCAGGAATCAGCCCCAGCATTTT
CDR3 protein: CATSRDKSRNQPQHF

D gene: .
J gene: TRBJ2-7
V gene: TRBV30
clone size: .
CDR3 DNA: TGTGCCTGGAGCGGTGTGGGGGGAACCTACGAGCAGTACTTC
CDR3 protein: CAWSGVGGTYEQYF

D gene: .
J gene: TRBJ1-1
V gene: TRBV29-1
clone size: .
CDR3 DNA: TGCAGCGTTCGCCGACTCCGCGAGACTGAAGCTTTCTTT
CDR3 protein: CSVRRLRETEAFF

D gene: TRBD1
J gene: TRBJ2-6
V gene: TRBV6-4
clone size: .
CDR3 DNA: TGTGCCCAAAGGGGGACAGGTGAAAATTGTCGCTCTGGGGCCAACGTCCTGACTTTC
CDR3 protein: CAQRGTGENCRSGANVLTF

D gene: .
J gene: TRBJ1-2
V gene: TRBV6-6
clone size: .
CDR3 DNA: TGTGCCAGCAGTGTAGGGGGGGGTGGCTATGGCTACACCTTC
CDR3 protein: CASSVGGGGYGYTF

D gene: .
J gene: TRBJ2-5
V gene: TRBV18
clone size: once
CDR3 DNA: TGTGCCAGCTCACCGGGACAACAAGAGACCCAGTACTTC
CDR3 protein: CASSPGQQETQYF

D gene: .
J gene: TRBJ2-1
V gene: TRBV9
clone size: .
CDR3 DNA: TGTGCCAGCAGCGTAGACCGGGGGAACGTGGGGGAGCAGTTCTTC
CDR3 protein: CASSVDRGNVGEQFF

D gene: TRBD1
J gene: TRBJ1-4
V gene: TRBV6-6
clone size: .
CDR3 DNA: TGTGCCAGCAGTGGACAGGGGCGAGAAGAAAAACTGTTTTTT
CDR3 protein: CASSGQGREEKLFF

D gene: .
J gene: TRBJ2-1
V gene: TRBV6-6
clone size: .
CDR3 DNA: TGTGCCAGCAGATCAGGGTATTGGAATGAGCAGTTCTTC
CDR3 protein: CASRSGYWNEQFF

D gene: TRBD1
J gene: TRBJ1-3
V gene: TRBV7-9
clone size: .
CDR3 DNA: TGTGCCAGCAGTTCCCGGGACAGGAGAAACACCATATATTTT
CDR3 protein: CASSSRDRRNTIYF

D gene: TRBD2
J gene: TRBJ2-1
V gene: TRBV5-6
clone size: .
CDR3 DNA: TGTGCCAGCACCTCTAGCGGGGGGGGCGCCAATGAGCAGTTCTTC
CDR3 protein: CASTSSGGGANEQFF

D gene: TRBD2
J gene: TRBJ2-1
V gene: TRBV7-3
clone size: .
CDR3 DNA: TGTGCCAGCAGCTTAAGAGCGGGAGGAACAGCCAAGGATGAGCAGTTCTTC
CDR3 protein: CASSLRAGGTAKDEQFF

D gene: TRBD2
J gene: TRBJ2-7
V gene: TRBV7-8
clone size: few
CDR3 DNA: TGTGCCAGCAGCCTTAGAGGGGTAGCGGGAGGGTACGAGCAGTACTTC
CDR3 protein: CASSLRGVAGGYEQYF

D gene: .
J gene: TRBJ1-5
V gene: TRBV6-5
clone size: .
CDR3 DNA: TGTGCCAGCAGCCTCACTACGGGGTTTCAGCCCCAGCATTTT
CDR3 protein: CASSLTTGFQPQHF

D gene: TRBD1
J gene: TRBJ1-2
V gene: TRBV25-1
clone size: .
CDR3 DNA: TGTGCCAGCAGTCCAAGGACAGGATTAATCTATGGCTACACCTTC
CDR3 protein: CASSPRTGLIYGYTF

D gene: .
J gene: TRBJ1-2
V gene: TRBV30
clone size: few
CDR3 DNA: TGTGCCTGGAGTCCGATGGACAGAGGTGTGGGCCGCTATGGCTACACCTTC
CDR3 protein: CAWSPMDRGVGRYGYTF

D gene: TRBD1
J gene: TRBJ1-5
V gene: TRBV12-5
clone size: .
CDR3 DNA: TGTGCTAGTGCTACAGCCGGGACAGGGGGCGCGCCCCAGCATTTT
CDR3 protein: CASATAGTGGAPQHF